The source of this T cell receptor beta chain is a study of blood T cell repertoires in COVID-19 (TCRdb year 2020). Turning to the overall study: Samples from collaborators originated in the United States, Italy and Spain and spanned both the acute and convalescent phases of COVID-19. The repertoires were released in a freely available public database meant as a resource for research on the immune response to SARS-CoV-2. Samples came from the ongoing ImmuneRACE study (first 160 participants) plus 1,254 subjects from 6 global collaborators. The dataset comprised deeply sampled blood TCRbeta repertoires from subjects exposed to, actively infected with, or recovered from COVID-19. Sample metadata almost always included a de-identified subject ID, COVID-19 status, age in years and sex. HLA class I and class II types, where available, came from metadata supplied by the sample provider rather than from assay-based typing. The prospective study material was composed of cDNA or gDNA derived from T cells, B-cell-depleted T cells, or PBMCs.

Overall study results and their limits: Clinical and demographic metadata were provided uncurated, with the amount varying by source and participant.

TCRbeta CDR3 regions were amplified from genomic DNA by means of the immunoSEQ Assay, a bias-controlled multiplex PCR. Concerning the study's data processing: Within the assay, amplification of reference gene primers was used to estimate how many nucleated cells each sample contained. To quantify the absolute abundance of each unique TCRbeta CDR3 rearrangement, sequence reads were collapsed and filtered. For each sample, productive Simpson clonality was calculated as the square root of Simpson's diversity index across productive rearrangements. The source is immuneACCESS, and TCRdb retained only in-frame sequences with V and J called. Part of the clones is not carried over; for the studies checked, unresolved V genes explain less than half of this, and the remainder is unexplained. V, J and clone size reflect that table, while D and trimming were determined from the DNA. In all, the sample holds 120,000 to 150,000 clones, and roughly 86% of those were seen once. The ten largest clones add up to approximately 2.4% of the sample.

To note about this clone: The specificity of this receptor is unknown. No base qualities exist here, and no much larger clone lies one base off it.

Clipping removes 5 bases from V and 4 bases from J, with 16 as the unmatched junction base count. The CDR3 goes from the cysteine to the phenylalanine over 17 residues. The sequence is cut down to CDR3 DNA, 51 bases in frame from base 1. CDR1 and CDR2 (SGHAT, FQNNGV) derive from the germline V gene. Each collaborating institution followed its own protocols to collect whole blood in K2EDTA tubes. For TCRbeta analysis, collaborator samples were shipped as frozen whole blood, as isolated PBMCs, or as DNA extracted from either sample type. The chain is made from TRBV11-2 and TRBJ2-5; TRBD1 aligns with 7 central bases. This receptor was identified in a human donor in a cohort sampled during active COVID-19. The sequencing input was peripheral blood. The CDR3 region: CASSPTPWTGQRETQYF. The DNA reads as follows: TGTGCCAGCAGCCCAACTCCCTGGACAGGACAACGAGAGACCCAGTACTTC.